This T cell receptor beta chain was obtained from a study of regulatory T cells in long-lasting Graves disease. Findings of the study overall: Only peripheral blood was studied, not thyroid tissue.

Remarks on this clonotype: The target antigen is unknown.

Investigators prepared the TCR beta libraries by applying iRepertoire HTBI primers and Arm-PCR of CDR3 regions. TCRdb independently ran MiXCR on the multiplex PCR reads; one entry per CDR3 protein. Counted here are about half a million distinct CDR3 sequences, under 25% occurring once; the ten biggest clones make up approximately 14%. Indicated time point: persistent/refractory GD, antithyroid drugs over 5 years with positive TRAb. Isolated PBMC RNA provided the starting material for the TCR library. The TCR was taken from a female donor with Graves disease. Sequences were derived from peripheral blood mononuclear cells (PBMCs), sampled when the disease was refractory, from a patient treated with antithyroid drugs.

The CDR3 reads CASSSPRAGGEMGYTF. CDR3 DNA: TGTGCCAGCAGCTCACCCAGGGCAGGGGGAGAGATGGGCTACACCTTC. The rearrangement joins TRBV7-2 to TRBJ1-2; 7 nucleotides align to TRBD1. The germline V gene has CDR1 SGHTA and CDR2 FQGNSA. CDR3 length: 16 residues. Trimming at V came to 4 bases and at J to 8 bases, leaving 16 bases not matched to a gene. Drawing the rest from reference TRBV7-2 and TRBJ1-2, the complete variable domain is GAGVSQSPSNKVTEKGKDVELRCDPISGHTALYWYRQSLGQGLEFLIYFQGNSAPDKSGLPSDRFSAERTGGSVSTLTIQRTQQEDSAVYLCASSSPRAGGEMGYTFGSGTRLTVV.